This TCR beta chain was observed in a study of T-cell reconstitution after alpha-beta-depleted transplantation in children. Findings of the study overall: In some patients, recipient T cells and intrathymic progenitors surviving conditioning explained high day-60 diversity.

This clonotype has just a few counts. The target antigen is unknown. This CDR3 comprises 16 residues. V lost 2 bases and J lost 0, with 13 bases in between. Germline-derived CDR1 and CDR2 are SGHVS and FQNEAQ. Unique molecular identifiers featured in how the TCRbeta library was prepared. Each CDR3 protein gets one entry after TCRdb re-called the PCR reads with MiXCR. The top ten hold about 2% of the sample, which has 500,000 to 750,000 distinct CDR3 sequences, approximately 12% seen once. This sequence was found in a male patient aged 10 to 17 who had a stem cell transplant for acute myeloid leukemia, so the T cells may come from the graft donor. V gene TRBV7-8 combines with J gene TRBJ1-1; the D gene is possibly TRBD1 (5 bases). The sequenced sample was PBMCs, mostly from graft donor cells, obtained 360 days after TCRalphabeta/CD19-depleted stem cell transplant. CDR3 region: CASSLQGGVMNTEAFF. The CDR3 nucleotides read TGTGCCAGCAGCTTACAGGGAGGGGTTATGAACACTGAAGCTTTCTTT.